These 14 T cell receptor beta chains share one sample of origin, sequenced in a study of spatial heterogeneity in lung cancer. Whole-study results and caveats: Mutation counts in tumors were tracked by counts of expanded intratumoral alpha and beta TCRs.

Each CDR3 protein gets one entry after TCRdb re-called the 5' RACE reads with MiXCR. The sample shows around 10,000 distinct CDR3 sequences, roughly an eighth of them seen only once. The time point: sample taken at primary tumor resection. These TCRs' antigens remain unknown. This material consisted of lung tumor tissue, taken at surgery. The origin of the receptors is a male donor with early-stage non-small cell lung cancer.

For this clonotype: In a library made to pick up alpha chains, this beta chain is a stray read with a size that means little. The V gene is TRBV29-1, the J gene TRBJ1-1; a weak D match, TRBD1 (6 bases). Trimming left V 7 bases short and J 3 bases short, with 15 bases between. The CDR3 consists of 13 residues. Germline V gene sequence: CDR1 SQVTM, CDR2 ANQGSEA. The CDR3 loop reads CSAKTGLDTEAFF. The DNA of the CDR3 is TGCAGCGCAAAGACAGGTTTGGACACTGAAGCTTTCTTT.

This clonotype has a count of ten or more. This beta chain is an unintended read in a library built for alpha chains; its size means little. V usage is TRBV11-3 and J usage is TRBJ2-3; 9 bases are shared with TRBD2. CDR3 size: 17 residues. After removal of 2 bases from V and 6 bases from J, the junction contained 12 bases not matched to a gene. CDR1 SGHNT and CDR2 YENEEA come from the germline V gene. CDR3 coding DNA: TGTGCCAGCAGCTTACGCTCTAGCGGGATGGGTATGGATACGCAGTATTTT. It is translated as CASSLRSSGMGMDTQYF. Supplemented by reference TRBV11-3 and TRBJ2-3, the full variable domain reads EAGVVQSPRYKIIEKKQPVAFWCNPISGHNTLYWYLQNLGQGPELLIRYENEEAVDDSQLPKDRFSAERLKGVDSTLKIQPAELGDSAVYLCASSLRSSGMGMDTQYFGPGTRLTVL.

With regard to this clonotype: This beta chain is an unintended read in a library built for alpha chains; its size means little. The chain is built from TRBV7-6 and TRBJ1-2; D is undetermined. The CDR3 runs 13 residues. The ends were cut back, 2 bases at V and 3 bases at J, with 7 bases in the middle. The germline gives CDR1 SGHVS, CDR2 FNYEAQ. Written as DNA, the CDR3 is TGTGCCAGCAGCTTAAGGGTAGACTATGGCTACACCTTC. It is translated as CASSLRVDYGYTF.

By share, this clonotype ranks as medium-sized (0.01 to 0.1%). Since the library was made to target alpha chains, this beta chain is a stray read and its abundance is not meaningful. This sequence joins TRBV7-2 and TRBJ2-5; D unclear. V was clipped by 4 bases and J by 5 bases, with 8 bases between them. Germline CDR1 reads SGHTA; CDR2 reads FQGNSA. The CDR3 runs 12 residues. The chain's CDR3 is CASSSGLETQYF. The DNA for the CDR3 is TGTGCCAGCAGCTCCGGGTTGGAGACCCAGTACTTC. The variable domain in full, with the rest retrieved from reference TRBV7-2 and TRBJ2-5, is GAGVSQSPSNKVTEKGKDVELRCDPISGHTALYWYRQSLGQGLEFLIYFQGNSAPDKSGLPSDRFSAERTGGSVSTLTIQRTQQEDSAVYLCASSSGLETQYFGPGTRLLVL.

This clonotype came up many times. Sequence at one end of the junction differs from germline and may be a read error. A library made for alpha chains picked up this beta chain off target, so its size means little. V is TRBV24-1 and J is TRBJ1-3, with D unclear. The CDR3 loop spans 15 amino acids. The germline gives CDR1 KGHDR, CDR2 SFDVKD. CDR3 DNA: TGTGCCACCAGTGATCCCCAGGATGTCACAAACTCCATATATTTT. Translation gives CATSDPQDVTNSIYF.

This clonotype was seen repeatedly, ten times or more. Being off target in a library aimed at alpha chains, this beta chain has a size of little meaning. The chain combines TRBV11-3 with TRBJ2-1, with 9 bases identical to TRBD2. J lost 7 bases, V lost 0 bases, and 4 bases had no gene match. The CDR3 has 15 residues. Germline CDR1 SGHNT, CDR2 YENEEA. The chain's CDR3 is CASSLEAGGTNEQFF. CDR3 DNA: TGTGCCAGCAGCTTAGAGGCGGGGGGGACGAATGAGCAGTTCTTC.

This clonotype was counted between two and nine times. Because this beta chain is a stray read in a library intended to capture alpha chains, its abundance should not be given much weight. The chain combines TRBV29-1 with TRBJ2-5; the D call may be TRBD1 or TRBD2 (5 bases each). V dropped 6 bases and J dropped 3 bases, with 14 bases sitting between them. The CDR3 loop spans 13 amino acids. The germline CDR1 and CDR2 sequences are SQVTM and ANQGSEA. The chain's CDR3 is CSVRSGGKETQYF. The CDR3 DNA is TGCAGCGTGAGGTCTGGGGGTAAAGAGACCCAGTACTTC.

In its sample, this clonotype was seen many times. This beta chain slipped into a library made for alpha chains as a stray read, so its size is not meaningful. V gene TRBV29-1 combines with J gene TRBJ2-7; D not resolved. The CDR3 is 13 amino acids. In germline, CDR1 is SQVTM, CDR2 ANQGSEA. V was shortened by 4 bases and J by 2 bases, with 12 bases between the two germline ends. The chain's CDR3 is CSVVSVGTYEQYF. The CDR3 bases are TGCAGCGTTGTGAGTGTAGGGACCTACGAGCAGTACTTC.

This clonotype was observed many times. This beta chain lies outside the target of a library built for alpha chains; its clone size means little. The chain has TRBV11-2 and TRBJ2-5, with D uncertain. The length of the CDR3 is 14 residues. Trimming left V 4 bases short and J 0 bases short, with 9 bases between. CDR1 and CDR2 from the germline V gene are SGHAT and FQNNGV. CDR3 residues: CASSSDWDQETQYF. The CDR3 DNA sequence: TGTGCCAGCAGCTCCGACTGGGACCAAGAGACCCAGTACTTC.

In this sample, this clonotype is medium-sized (0.01 to 0.1%). This beta chain is off target for a library built for alpha chains, so its abundance means little. The chain links TRBV5-1 to TRBJ2-7, with D tentatively TRBD1 (6 bases). The V end lost 4 bases, the J end lost 1 base, and 18 bases lay between the germline ends. CDR1 and CDR2 (germline): SGHRS, YFSETQ. CDR3 size: 16 residues. The CDR3 region has the DNA TGCGCCAGCAGCGGGGGTACAGGGACCCTATCCTACGAGCAGTACTTC. It yields the protein CASSGGTGTLSYEQYF.

On this clonotype: This beta chain appears as a stray read in a library generated for alpha chains; its size is not informative. The chain combines TRBV20-1 with TRBJ1-1, with D maybe TRBD1 (5 bases). The CDR3 is 15 amino acids. CDR1 DFQATT and CDR2 SNEGSKA come from the germline V gene (reference sequence). V was cut by 6 bases and J by 0 bases, with 17 bases left in between. The CDR3 DNA is TGCAGTGCCCAAAGTCGGGGCTCGTTGAACACTGAAGCTTTCTTT. Its translation: CSAQSRGSLNTEAFF.

The sample holds many counts of this clonotype. The library was prepared for alpha chains; this beta chain is a stray read, so its frequency means little. This chain connects TRBV11-3 to TRBJ2-7; 9 nucleotides match TRBD1. This CDR3 has 16 amino acids. Germline loops: CDR1 SGHNT, CDR2 YENEEA. V lost 5 bases to trimming and J lost 3 bases; unmatched junction nucleotides: 11. CDR3 nucleotides: TGTGCCAGCAGCCCGAACCTAGGGACAGGGATCTACGAGCAGTACTTC. Translation gives CASSPNLGTGIYEQYF.

This clonotype was counted ten times or more. Found in a library prepared for alpha chains, this beta chain is an off-target read, and its abundance has little meaning. This rearrangement joins TRBV20-1 to TRBJ1-1; 8 nucleotides agree with TRBD1. The CDR3 loop spans 16 amino acids. Germline CDR1 DFQATT, CDR2 SNEGSKA (reference sequence). The V gene end was trimmed by 2 bases and the J gene end by 0 bases; junction bases not matched to a gene: 8. In nucleotides, the CDR3 is TGCAGTGCTAGAAGGACAGGGCGGGGAATGAACACTGAAGCTTTCTTT. Amino acids: CSARRTGRGMNTEAFF.

This clonotype was detected many times. This beta chain is a stray read from a library made for alpha chains; its abundance is not meaningful. The gene calls are TRBV7-6 and TRBJ2-5; D call uncertain. This CDR3 spans 13 amino acids. Trimming took off 4 bases at V and 5 bases at J, with 11 bases between the two ends. Germline V gene data show CDR1 as SGHVS and CDR2 as FNYEAQ. This CDR3 is CASSYSVTETQYF. DNA of the CDR3: TGTGCCAGCAGCTATTCCGTAACGGAGACCCAGTACTTC.